What follows are 32 T cell receptor beta chains derived from one specimen sequenced in a study of cytomegalovirus exposure and HLA in healthy donors. Primers for the PCR totalled 60 Vbeta and 13 Jbeta. The protocol was immunoSEQ multiplex PCR, while the TCRdb copy is restricted to in-frame clones and leaves out a portion. The table lists roughly 150,000 clones, about three quarters of them singletons. The source material was PBMCs. All receptors derive from a man aged 25 to 45 in good health and CMV-seropositive.

This chain joins TRBV27 and TRBJ2-3, with 14 bases matching TRBD2. This CDR3 is 16 amino acids long. J was trimmed by 4 bases and V by 2 bases; bases with no gene match: 2. The germline V gene encodes CDR1 MNHEY and CDR2 SMNVEV (reference sequence). The CDR3 DNA sequence: TGTGCCAGCAGTTTACTGGGACTAGCGGGAGCAGATACGCAGTATTTT. It yields the protein CASSLLGLAGADTQYF.

This rearrangement joins TRBV2 to TRBJ2-1, with 7 positions matching TRBD2. The CDR3 spans 17 residues. In germline, CDR1 is SNHLY, CDR2 FYNNEI. V trimming: 6 bases; J trimming: 1 base; junction bases outside the gene matches: 12. The CDR3 loop reads CASSGDVLASSYNEQFF. CDR3 sequence (DNA): TGTGCCAGCAGCGGGGATGTACTAGCGAGTTCCTACAATGAGCAGTTCTTC.

The chain couples TRBV19 to TRBJ1-1, with TRBD1 identical over 7 bases. This CDR3 is 14 amino acids long. V was pared by 8 bases and J by 8 bases, with 14 bases of the junction left unmatched. Germline CDR1 LNHDA, CDR2 SQIVND (reference sequence). The CDR3 DNA reads TGTGCCAGTGGGGAACAGGGACAGAGTTTAGAAGCTTTCTTT. Its protein product is CASGEQGQSLEAFF.

This clone turned up a few times. The V call is TRBV6-1, the J call TRBJ2-5, with 7 bases identical to TRBD1. CDR3 length: 14 amino acids. Germline loops: CDR1 MNHNS, CDR2 SASEGT. The V segment lost 7 bases and the J segment 4 bases; nucleotides outside the gene matches: 9. CDR3 sequence (DNA): TGTGCCAGCACTCAGACAGGGAAGGGAGAGACCCAGTACTTC. Protein product: CASTQTGKGETQYF.

A note on this clone: This same CDR3 is encoded by further DNA sequences in the sample. This chain uses TRBV6-5 with TRBJ1-1; TRBD1 matches 7 bases. The length of the CDR3 is 15 residues. V gave up 0 bases and J gave up 4 bases; unmatched junction bases: 5. Germline lookup yields CDR1 MNHEY and CDR2 SVGAGI. CDR3 sequence reads: CASSYSDRMGTEAFF. DNA for the CDR3: TGTGCCAGCAGTTACTCGGACAGGATGGGCACTGAAGCTTTCTTT.

The V call is TRBV28, the J call TRBJ2-7, with 7 bases lining up with TRBD1. After removal of 2 bases from V and 3 bases from J, the junction contained 10 bases not matched to a gene. CDR1 and CDR2 from the germline V gene are MDHEN and SYDVKM. The CDR3 loop spans 16 amino acids. The CDR3 coding sequence is TGTGCCAGCAGTTTACGGCCCCGGGACAGATACTACGAGCAGTACTTC. This gives the protein CASSLRPRDRYYEQYF.

The genes are TRBV9 and TRBJ2-5; TRBD2 matches 7 bases. CDR1 and CDR2 from the germline V gene are SGDLS and YYNGEE. V shed 4 bases, J shed 8 bases, and the junction held 14 bases outside the gene matches. The CDR3 runs 15 residues. CDR3 DNA: TGTGCCAGCAGCCACCCGGCGGGACTACGCTTAACCCAGTACTTC. Its translation: CASSHPAGLRLTQYF.

Only a few counts were recorded for this clone. J is TRBJ2-7 and V is TRBV10-3, with TRBD2 matching 7 bases. This CDR3 is built from 12 residues. The germline CDR1 and CDR2 sequences are ENHRY and SYGVKD. V lost 11 bases and J lost 5; bases outside the gene matches: 9. CDR3 residues: CAGGGVTDEQYF. CDR3 sequence (DNA): TGTGCCGGGGGAGGGGTAACGGACGAGCAGTACTTC.

CDR3 sequence (DNA): TGCAGTGCTAGTACCCGGGAAGGCAGTTTTTTT. It translates to CSASTREGSFF. The chain employs TRBV20-1 and TRBJ1-4; no reliable D call. The V end was cut by 3 bases, the J end by 17 bases, with 16 bases between. Per the germline V gene, CDR1 is DFQATT and CDR2 is SNEGSKA (reference sequence). The CDR3 is 11 residues long.

CDR3 region: CAISELRPGNTIYF. CDR3 in DNA: TGTGCCATCAGTGAGTTGAGGCCCGGGAACACCATATATTTT. The rearrangement joins TRBV10-3 to TRBJ1-3, with D hard to call. Between the trimmed V and J ends, which lost 1 base and 7 bases, there was a span of 11 bases. CDR1 and CDR2 (germline): ENHRY, SYGVKD. The CDR3 runs 14 residues.

This clone was detected only a few times. The chain combines TRBV5-1 with TRBJ1-2; TRBD1 aligns across 7 bases. After removal of 4 bases from V and 4 bases from J, the junction contained 7 bases not matched to a gene. CDR1 is SGHRS and CDR2 is YFSETQ in the germline V gene. There are 14 residues in the CDR3. The CDR3 here is CASSRTTGTYGYTF. CDR3 sequence (DNA): TGCGCCAGCAGCCGGACGACAGGGACCTATGGCTACACCTTC.

This chain uses TRBV27 with TRBJ1-1; the D is unclear. Germline assignment: CDR1 MNHEY and CDR2 SMNVEV (reference sequence). V lost 0 bases and J lost 11, with 13 bases in between. The CDR3 loop spans 13 amino acids. The CDR3 protein is CASSLSGVEKAFF. The DNA for the CDR3 is TGTGCCAGCAGTTTATCTGGTGTAGAAAAGGCTTTCTTT.

This clone showed up just a few times. CDR3 protein: CASIPDAGGWEQYF. The CDR3 nucleotides are TGTGCCAGCATACCCGACGCGGGGGGCTGGGAGCAGTACTTC. This sequence joins TRBV28 and TRBJ2-7; TRBD2 agrees at 8 bases. The CDR3 totals 14 residues. Unmatched junction bases numbered 12, after V lost 7 bases and J lost 7 bases. Germline-derived CDR1 and CDR2 are MDHEN and SYDVKM.

This chain connects TRBV4-1 to TRBJ2-7; 9 bases are shared with TRBD1. The CDR3 is 17 residues long. Trimming removed 0 bases from V and 2 bases from J; junction bases left unmatched: 8. CDR1 is MGHRA and CDR2 is YSYEKL in the germline V gene. CDR3 coding DNA: TGCGCCAGCAGCCAAGATACGGGGACAGGGATCCCCTACGAGCAGTACTTC. This gives the protein CASSQDTGTGIPYEQYF.

The V and J genes are TRBV11-2 and TRBJ2-5, with a weak D call TRBD2 (5 bases). The CDR3 totals 15 residues. CDR1 SGHAT and CDR2 FQNNGV come from the germline V gene. Trimming cost V 2 bases and J 2 bases, with 12 bases left between them. The CDR3 is CASSLLRVEQETQYF. The CDR3 DNA reads TGTGCCAGCAGCTTATTGCGGGTCGAGCAAGAGACCCAGTACTTC.

The chain couples TRBV27 to TRBJ1-1; D unresolved. V gave up 1 base and J gave up 1 base, with 7 bases separating them. The CDR3 runs 14 residues. The germline CDR1 and CDR2 sequences are MNHEY and SMNVEV (reference sequence). The CDR3 coding sequence is TGTGCCAGCAGTTTATGGTCGGGGAACACTGAAGCTTTCTTT. Translating it yields CASSLWSGNTEAFF.

The chain is built from TRBV15 and TRBJ2-7; 7 bases align to TRBD1. V lost 0 bases to trimming and J lost 7 bases; unmatched junction nucleotides: 15. The CDR3 is made up of 17 amino acids. Germline loops: CDR1 LNHNV, CDR2 YYDKDF (reference sequence). CDR3: CATSRDIGTGVPPEQYF. CDR3 DNA: TGTGCCACCAGCAGAGATATAGGTACAGGGGTCCCTCCTGAGCAGTACTTC. Variable domain in full (rest from reference TRBV15 and TRBJ2-7): DAMVIQNPRYQVTQFGKPVTLSCSQTLNHNVMYWYQQKSSQAPKLLFHYYDKDFNNEADTPDNFQSRRPNTSFCFLDIRSPGLGDTAMYLCATSRDIGTGVPPEQYFGPGTRLTVT.

The chain recombines TRBV5-5 with TRBJ1-3; 9 nucleotides match TRBD1. The CDR3 has 14 amino acids. Per germline, CDR1 SGHKS and CDR2 YYEKEE (reference sequence). J gave up 8 bases and V 3 bases, and 6 bases lay outside the gene matches. The CDR3 loop is CASSSPGQGDTIYF. CDR3 nucleotide sequence: TGTGCCAGCAGCTCACCGGGACAGGGAGACACCATATATTTT.

The chain employs TRBV18 and TRBJ1-1; D unresolved. This CDR3 has 15 residues. Germline V gene sequence: CDR1 KGHSH, CDR2 LQKENI. V gave up 3 bases and J gave up 3 bases, with 14 bases separating them. CDR3 amino acids: CASSPLRPEDTEAFF. For the CDR3, the DNA is TGTGCCAGCTCACCCTTAAGGCCGGAGGACACTGAAGCTTTCTTT.

This clone was seen more than once but under ten times. V and J are TRBV30 and TRBJ2-7, with 9 bases identical to TRBD2. Looked up from germline, CDR1 is GTSNPN and CDR2 is SVGIG (reference sequence). The CDR3 runs to 12 residues. V dropped 4 bases and J dropped 2; count of bases not matched to a gene: 0. The CDR3 bases are TGTGCCTGGACTAGCGGGACCTACGAGCAGTACTTC. Its protein product is CAWTSGTYEQYF.

This clone was found a few times. V and J are TRBV27 and TRBJ2-7; 8 nucleotides align to TRBD1. The CDR3 sequence is 17 residues long. Germline loops: CDR1 MNHEY, CDR2 SMNVEV (reference sequence). V shed 1 base, J shed 4 bases, and the junction held 12 bases outside the gene matches. CDR3 amino acids: CASSLYAGGAPWYEQYF. The CDR3 DNA is TGTGCCAGCAGTTTATATGCAGGGGGCGCCCCTTGGTACGAGCAGTACTTC.

The chain has TRBV27 and TRBJ2-3; a weak D match, TRBD1 (5 bases). CDR3 length: 16 amino acids. The ends were cut back, 6 bases at V and 0 bases at J, with 16 bases in the middle. Germline CDR1 reads MNHEY; CDR2 reads SMNVEV (reference sequence). The CDR3 sequence is CASRGKTVSSTDTQYF. In nucleotides, the CDR3 is TGTGCCAGCAGGGGAAAGACAGTCTCTAGCACAGATACGCAGTATTTT.

The rearrangement links TRBV4-2 to TRBJ2-2; possibly TRBD1 for D (6 bases). Trimming cost V 1 base and J 5 bases, with 8 bases left between them. This CDR3 contains 14 residues. Germline V gene lookup returns CDR1 LGHNA and CDR2 YNFKEQ. The CDR3 loop is CASSQGQGTGELFF. DNA for the CDR3: TGTGCCAGCAGCCAAGGGCAGGGGACCGGGGAGCTGTTTTTT.

The rearrangement links TRBV10-3 to TRBJ1-2; 9 positions match TRBD1. The germline gives CDR1 ENHRY, CDR2 SYGVKD. The V segment lost 10 bases and the J segment 3 bases; nucleotides outside the gene matches: 6. The CDR3 length is 13 residues. CDR3 bases: TGTGCCACGAGGACAGGGGAAGACTATGGCTACACCTTC. It yields the protein CATRTGEDYGYTF.

This clone has more than one count but fewer than ten. The chain couples TRBV28 to TRBJ2-2; 7 bases agree with TRBD2. From germline, CDR1 is MDHEN and CDR2 SYDVKM. The CDR3 covers 14 residues. With 2 bases clipped from V and 7 bases from J, the junction kept 4 bases outside the gene matches. CDR3 bases: TGTGCCAGCAGTTTAAGGCGGGAGATCGGGGAGCTGTTTTTT. Translating gives CASSLRREIGELFF.

This chain uses TRBV6-5 with TRBJ1-3; D is unresolved. The CDR3 has 16 amino acids. The germline gives CDR1 MNHEY, CDR2 SVGAGI. The germline V and J ends were trimmed by 2 bases and 0 bases, with 11 bases remaining between them. The CDR3 reads CASSYRGSNSGNTIYF. In DNA, the CDR3 is TGTGCCAGCAGTTACCGGGGAAGTAACTCTGGAAACACCATATATTTT.

The chain links TRBV28 to TRBJ1-1, with 12 bases that match TRBD1. Germline CDR1 reads MDHEN; CDR2 reads SYDVKM. Unmatched junction bases numbered 7, after V lost 7 bases and J lost 7 bases. The CDR3 loop spans 14 amino acids. For the CDR3, the DNA is TGTGCCAGCATCAGGGACAGGGGGCATAATGAAGCTTTCTTT. Translated, it gives CASIRDRGHNEAFF.

This clone was seen more than once but under ten times. The V gene is TRBV30, the J gene TRBJ2-5, with 9 bases that match TRBD2. CDR1 GTSNPN and CDR2 SVGIG come from the germline V gene (reference sequence). The length of the CDR3 is 13 residues. V dropped 3 bases and J dropped 5; count of bases not matched to a gene: 4. CDR3 nucleotides: TGTGCCTGGAGCCTAGCGGGATGGGAGACCCAGTACTTC. Protein product: CAWSLAGWETQYF. The full variable domain, completed using reference TRBV30 and TRBJ2-5, is SQTIHQWPATLVQPVGSPLSLECTVEGTSNPNLYWYRQAAGRGLQLLFYSVGIGQISSEVPQNLSASRPQDRQFILSSKKLLLSDSGFYLCAWSLAGWETQYFGPGTRLLVL.

This chain links TRBV6-5 with TRBJ2-7; D is perhaps TRBD2 (6 bases). CDR3 length: 15 amino acids. Germline V gene sequence: CDR1 MNHEY, CDR2 SVGAGI. With 7 bases removed from V and 2 bases from J, the gap between germline ends came to 18 bases. The CDR3 protein is CASISGGTAPYEQYF. The CDR3 DNA reads as TGTGCCAGCATTTCCGGAGGGACTGCTCCCTACGAGCAGTACTTC.

CDR3 residues: CASSGPGQGSGGYTF. The CDR3 DNA reads TGTGCCAGCAGCGGACCGGGACAGGGGTCAGGCGGCTACACCTTC. V is TRBV6-5 and J is TRBJ1-2; TRBD1 agrees at 10 bases. Germline CDR1 and CDR2: MNHEY and SVGAGI. V was clipped by 6 bases and J by 8 bases; unmatched bases: 12. The CDR3 runs 15 residues.

The DNA for the CDR3 is TGTGCCAGCAGGATGACAGCCCTTACTGAAGCTTTCTTT. Its translation: CASRMTALTEAFF. The gene calls are TRBV6-1 and TRBJ1-1, with D possibly TRBD1 on 5 matching bases. The germline gives CDR1 MNHNS, CDR2 SASEGT. Trimming left V 6 bases short and J 5 bases short, with 13 bases between. The CDR3 contains 13 residues.

The chain is built from TRBV28 and TRBJ1-1; 10 bases are a match to TRBD1. CDR1 and CDR2 (germline): MDHEN, SYDVKM. With 3 bases clipped from V and 2 bases from J, the junction kept 6 bases outside the gene matches. The CDR3 is 16 residues long. The DNA for the CDR3 is TGTGCCAGCAGTTTCAGACAGGGGGCACCAAACACTGAAGCTTTCTTT. Amino acids: CASSFRQGAPNTEAFF.